Following are 11 T cell receptor beta chains from one sample sequenced in a study of blood T cell repertoires in COVID-19. The repertoire was sequenced with immunoSEQ multiplex PCR; TCRdb's copy has only in-frame clones and lacks some. The sample consists of about 230,000 clones, 85% of them appearing once. The sequenced material came from peripheral blood. The source is a man between 35 and 55 years old with acute or convalescent COVID-19.

The chain links TRBV6-5 to TRBJ1-6, with a tentative D call TRBD1 (6 bases). This CDR3 is built from 16 residues. V was cut by 4 bases and J by 5 bases, with 15 bases left in between. Germline-derived CDR1 and CDR2 are MNHEY and SVGAGI. The CDR3 sequence: CASSLGEGTNNSPLHF. DNA for the CDR3: TGTGCCAGCAGTTTGGGCGAGGGGACAAATAATTCACCCCTCCACTTT.

The chain combines TRBV6-5 with TRBJ1-1; 8 nucleotides agree with TRBD1. Germline CDR1 reads MNHEY; CDR2 reads SVGAGI. CDR3 length equals 14 residues. V shed 6 bases and J 4 bases; nucleotides not matched to a gene: 7. The CDR3 sequence is CASRRTGGSTEAFF. Written as DNA, the CDR3 is TGTGCCAGCAGACGTACAGGGGGGTCCACTGAAGCTTTCTTT.

The chain combines TRBV30 with TRBJ2-7, with TRBD2 matching over 10 bases. J lost 4 bases, V lost 2 bases, and 8 bases had no gene match. This CDR3 spans 15 amino acids. Germline CDR1 GTSNPN, CDR2 SVGIG (reference sequence). In DNA form, the CDR3 reads TGTGCCTGGAGTCCTCTTAGCGGGGGGATATACGAGCAGTACTTC. It yields the protein CAWSPLSGGIYEQYF.

The chain is built from TRBV6-2 or TRBV6-3 and TRBJ1-6; D unclear. CDR3 length: 16 residues. V lost 5 bases to trimming and J lost 5 bases, with 16 bases between them. CDR1 and CDR2 from the germline V gene are MNHEY and SVGEGT. The CDR3 DNA reads TGTGCCAGCAGTCGGAGCAGACTCCTAGATAATTCACCCCTCCACTTT. This encodes CASSRSRLLDNSPLHF.

The V call is TRBV25-1, the J call TRBJ2-7; 7 nucleotides match TRBD2. Germline lookup yields CDR1 MGHDK and CDR2 SYGVNS. The J segment lost 6 bases and the V segment lost 5 bases, leaving 10 bases of the junction unmatched. The CDR3 runs 14 residues. Here the CDR3 reads CASSSVGAGTEQYF. CDR3 nucleotide sequence: TGTGCCAGCAGTTCTGTGGGAGCGGGGACCGAGCAGTACTTC.

The V gene is TRBV5-1, the J gene TRBJ1-1, with D unresolved. Trimming took off 4 bases at V and 0 bases at J, with 10 bases between the two ends. The CDR3 has 14 amino acids. CDR1 SGHRS and CDR2 YFSETQ come from the germline V gene. CDR3 DNA sequence: TGCGCCAGCAGCACGAACATCTTGAACACTGAAGCTTTCTTT. It is translated as CASSTNILNTEAFF.

The chain is built from TRBV7-8 and TRBJ2-1; D possibly corresponds to TRBD2 (5 bases). Trimming stripped 5 bases from V and 5 bases from J, with 19 bases between. Per the germline V gene, CDR1 is SGHVS and CDR2 is FQNEAQ. The CDR3 length is 16 residues. Written as DNA, the CDR3 is TGTGCCAGCAGCGATCCTTACCGGGATTTCCACAATGAGCAGTTCTTC. Translating gives CASSDPYRDFHNEQFF.

CDR3 region: CASSLAGSYEQYF. The CDR3 bases are TGTGCCAGCAGTTTGGCAGGATCCTACGAGCAGTACTTC. This rearrangement joins TRBV6-5 to TRBJ2-7; D unclear. The CDR3 contains 13 residues. Germline V gene data show CDR1 as MNHEY and CDR2 as SVGAGI. Trimming took off 4 bases at V and 1 base at J, with 8 bases between the two ends.

J is TRBJ2-5 and V is TRBV3-1 (or the pseudogene TRBV3-2); D unclear. Deletions cut 4 bases from V and 2 bases from J, with 8 bases between. The CDR3 loop spans 13 amino acids. Looked up from germline, CDR1 is LGHDT and CDR2 is YNNKEL (reference sequence). This CDR3 is CASSPSLQETQYF. CDR3 DNA: TGTGCCAGCAGCCCCTCACTTCAAGAGACCCAGTACTTC.

The chain carries TRBV2 and TRBJ2-2; TRBD2 might be the D (5 bases). Trimming removed 8 bases from V and 1 base from J, with 11 bases in between. CDR3 length equals 14 residues. Germline values: CDR1 SNHLY, CDR2 FYNNEI. The CDR3 region is CASGLRENTGELFF. The CDR3 coding sequence is TGTGCCAGCGGCCTTCGGGAGAACACCGGGGAGCTGTTTTTT. Using reference TRBV2 and TRBJ2-2 for the parts outside the CDR3, the full variable domain is EPEVTQTPSHQVTQMGQEVILRCVPISNHLYFYWYRQILGQKVEFLVSFYNNEISEKSEIFDDQFSVERPDGSNFTLKIRSTKLEDSAMYFCASGLRENTGELFFGEGSRLTVL.

The chain links TRBV5-6 to TRBJ1-1, with D maybe TRBD1 (5 bases). Looked up from germline, CDR1 is SGHDT and CDR2 is YYEEEE. V dropped 0 bases and J dropped 0 bases, with 15 bases sitting between them. The CDR3 has 17 amino acids. For the CDR3, the DNA is TGTGCCAGCAGCTTGGATCGGGGGAAAGACTTGAACACTGAAGCTTTCTTT. Encoded protein: CASSLDRGKDLNTEAFF.